These T cell receptor beta chains were read from a single sample in a study of blood T cell repertoires in COVID-19. TCRdb's table, derived via immunoSEQ multiplex PCR, lists solely in-frame clones and lacks some. The sample holds 100,000 to 130,000 clones; around 90% are singletons and the top ten take roughly 4.6%. Sequencing used peripheral blood. Receptors originate from a man aged 35-49 years with active or convalescent COVID-19. The CDR3 runs from the conserved cysteine through the conserved F or W. The D gene is left open where the match is weak. Some rows have no size entry. The others give once, few or many, or a class for an expanded clone.

TRBV11-3,NA,TRBJ2-7,NA,TGTGCCAGCAGCTTGACCCCACTAGCTAACGAGCAGTACTTC,CASSLTPLANEQYF
TRBV19,TRBD1,TRBJ2-3,NA,TGTGCCAGTAGTGGGCTGGGGACAGGCCGGGATACGCAGTATTTT,CASSGLGTGRDTQYF
TRBV19,NA,TRBJ2-2,NA,TGTGCCAGTAGTATAGGACAGTTAGGGGAGCTGTTTTTT,CASSIGQLGELFF
TRBV19,NA,TRBJ2-6,once,TGTGCCAGTAGTATAGAGCGGGACCTGATCCGTGGGGCCAACGTCCTGACTTTC,CASSIERDLIRGANVLTF
TRBV28,NA,TRBJ1-2,NA,TGTGCCAGCAGTTCAGGGGATCTGCCCTATGGCTACACCTTC,CASSSGDLPYGYTF
TRBV28,TRBD1,TRBJ1-2,NA,TGTGCCAGCAGTACCTCCTGGGACAGCGCTAACTATGGCTACACCTTC,CASSTSWDSANYGYTF
TRBV24-1,NA,TRBJ2-4,NA,TGTGCCACCAGTGACTCCTCTATGGTGCAGGGGCACATTCAGTACTTC,CATSDSSMVQGHIQYF
TRBV5-1,NA,TRBJ1-1,few,TGCGCCAGCAGCTCCTTTTCACAGCTTTTCTTT,CASSSFSQLFF
TRBV7-2,TRBD2,TRBJ2-2,NA,TGTGCCAGCAGCCGGACTAGCGGGAGACGTGCCGGGGAGCTGTTTTTT,CASSRTSGRRAGELFF
TRBV6-1,TRBD2,TRBJ2-1,NA,TGTGCCAGCAGTGAAGGAGCTAGCGGGATTTTCAATGAGCAGTTCTTC,CASSEGASGIFNEQFF
TRBV28,NA,TRBJ2-7,NA,TGTGCCAGCACTACTAGGTGGCAGGGGGGATACGAGCAGTACTTC,CASTTRWQGGYEQYF
TRBV28,TRBD2,TRBJ2-7,NA,TGTGCCAGCAGTTTTTCGCTAGCGGGGCTCTCCTACGAGCAGTACTTC,CASSFSLAGLSYEQYF
TRBV7-2,NA,TRBJ2-1,NA,TGTGCCAGCAGCCTCGGTCCTTACAATGAGCAGTTCTTC,CASSLGPYNEQFF
TRBV27,TRBD2,TRBJ2-1,once,TGTGCCAGCAGTCCGCTAGCGGGAGAACTCAATGAGCAGTTCTTC,CASSPLAGELNEQFF